The 20 T cell receptor beta chains in this list originate from one sample, sequenced in a study of T cells in Graves' hyperthyroidism and ophthalmopathy. TCR beta CDR3 sequences were amplified from RNA transcripts. When the TCR CDR3 underwent first-round RT-PCR, the HTBI primer set was used. TCRdb ran MiXCR on the multiplex PCR reads and lists one entry per CDR3 protein. Altogether about 500,000 distinct CDR3 sequences are present, roughly 15% being singletons, with the ten largest covering approximately 16%. Sequencing used blood. The receptors shown here come from a woman younger than 35 with Graves' ophthalmopathy.

In this sample, this clonotype turned up many times. The chain carries TRBV15 and TRBJ2-7, with 12 bases aligning to TRBD1. V gave up 5 bases and J gave up 2 bases; unmatched junction bases: 4. The CDR3 is 15 amino acids. Looked up from germline, CDR1 is LNHNV and CDR2 is YYDKDF (reference sequence). CDR3: CATSRDRGLTYEQYF. For the CDR3, the DNA is TGTGCCACCAGCCGGGACAGGGGGCTCACCTACGAGCAGTACTTC.

Ten or more counts support this clonotype. V usage is TRBV2 and J usage is TRBJ2-3, with 15 bases lining up with TRBD2. The CDR3 spans 15 residues. Trimming removed 4 bases from V and 5 bases from J; junction bases left unmatched: 1. Germline CDR1 SNHLY, CDR2 FYNNEI. The DNA for the CDR3 is TGTGCCAGCAGTGGGACTAGCGGGAGGGAAGATACGCAGTATTTT. This sequence encodes CASSGTSGREDTQYF.

The V and J genes are TRBV6-2 or TRBV6-3 and TRBJ1-3; perhaps TRBD1 as D (6 bases). V was cut by 6 bases and J by 4 bases, with 10 bases left in between. This CDR3 contains 13 residues. The germline gives CDR1 MNHEY, CDR2 SVGEGT. DNA for the CDR3: TGTGCCAGCAGAAGGGGGGCGGGAAACACCATATATTTT. It specifies CASRRGAGNTIYF.

This clonotype was seen many times. The chain couples TRBV6-2 or TRBV6-3 to TRBJ2-3; D call uncertain. CDR1 and CDR2 from the germline V gene are MNHEY and SVGEGT. This CDR3 region has 13 residues. V lost 7 bases and J lost 6, with 14 bases in between. CDR3: CASNRGPRDTQYF. The CDR3 DNA reads TGTGCCAGCAACCGCGGACCCAGGGATACGCAGTATTTT.

The table lists this clonotype with many counts. The chain carries TRBV5-1 and TRBJ2-1; 14 bases match TRBD2. This CDR3 spans 15 amino acids. V gave up 4 bases and J gave up 8 bases; unmatched junction bases: 5. Per germline, CDR1 SGHRS and CDR2 YFSETQ. The CDR3 region is CASSMTSGRAYEQFF. The CDR3 DNA reads TGCGCCAGCAGCATGACTAGCGGGAGGGCATATGAGCAGTTCTTC.

The chain uses TRBV6-9 and TRBJ1-2; D possibly corresponds to TRBD1 (6 bases). CDR3 length equals 14 residues. The germline gives CDR1 MNHGY, CDR2 SVAAGI. Trimming took off 2 bases at V and 8 bases at J, with 15 bases between the two ends. The CDR3 bases are TGTGCCAGCAGTTATCAGGGGAGCTCTCCAGGCTACACCTTC. Translated, it gives CASSYQGSSPGYTF.

There are many counts of this clonotype. The chain employs TRBV28 and TRBJ2-6; 13 positions match TRBD2. CDR1 is MDHEN, CDR2 SYDVKM, per germline. This CDR3 is 18 amino acids long. Trimming at V came to 5 bases and at J to 2 bases, leaving 6 bases not matched to a gene. CDR3 in DNA: TGTGCCAGCAGTACCCCGGGACTAGCGGGGACTGGGGCCAACGTCCTGACTTTC. It is translated as CASSTPGLAGTGANVLTF.

This clonotype was observed at least ten times. The V call is TRBV28, the J call TRBJ2-1, with TRBD2 matching 12 bases. Germline lookup yields CDR1 MDHEN and CDR2 SYDVKM. CDR3 length: 16 amino acids. V shed 5 bases, J shed 5 bases, and the junction held 7 bases outside the gene matches. CDR3 protein: CASSARTSGEDNEQFF. For the CDR3, the DNA is TGTGCCAGCAGTGCTAGGACTAGCGGGGAAGACAATGAGCAGTTCTTC.

Turning to this clonotype: A much larger clone sits a single nucleotide away, making a read error possible. The chain combines TRBV5-4 with TRBJ1-1; D unclear. The CDR3 is 12 amino acids. The V gene lost 0 bases and the J gene lost 7 bases, with 7 bases spanning the gap. Per the germline V gene, CDR1 is SGHNT and CDR2 is YYREEE (reference sequence). CDR3 residues: CASSLARSEAFF. For the CDR3, the DNA is TGTGCCAGCAGCTTGGCCCGGAGTGAAGCTTTCTTT. Supplemented by reference TRBV5-4 and TRBJ1-1, the full variable domain reads ETGVTQSPTHLIKTRGQQVTLRCSSQSGHNTVSWYQQALGQGPQFIFQYYREEENGRGNFPPRFSGLQFPNYSSELNVNALELDDSALYLCASSLARSEAFFGQGTRLTVV.

As regards this clonotype: This likely comes from a read error, as the CDR3 has no conserved phenylalanine or tryptophan at its end. The genes are TRBV6-1 and TRBJ2-3; perhaps TRBD1 as D (6 bases). Germline V gene data show CDR1 as MNHNS and CDR2 as SASEGT. The V and J ends lost 6 bases and 2 bases respectively, with 15 bases between them. The CDR3 consists of 15 residues. The CDR3 sequence: CASSGTGRNTDTQYL. The CDR3 bases are TGTGCCAGCAGCGGTACAGGGAGAAACACAGATACGCAGTATCTT.

This clonotype has just a few counts. The chain recombines TRBV5-1 with TRBJ1-3; D not resolved. Germline CDR1 SGHRS, CDR2 YFSETQ. This CDR3 has 15 residues. Trimming took off 7 bases at V and 1 base at J, with 15 bases between the two ends. The CDR3 spells CASDDLLLSGNTIYF. CDR3 in DNA: TGCGCCAGCGACGATCTTTTACTATCTGGAAACACCATATATTTT.

V and J are TRBV19 and TRBJ2-3; unclear D gene. V was shortened by 11 bases and J by 0 bases, with 15 bases between the two germline ends. Germline loops: CDR1 LNHDA, CDR2 SQIVND (reference sequence). The CDR3 covers 14 residues. In nucleotides, the CDR3 is TGTGCCCTTCCGGACGGACCTAGCACAGATACGCAGTATTTT. Amino acids: CALPDGPSTDTQYF.

This clonotype showed up many times. This rearrangement joins TRBV4-3 to TRBJ1-1, with 10 bases lining up with TRBD1. Germline V gene lookup returns CDR1 LGHNA and CDR2 YSLEER. The V gene end was trimmed by 1 base and the J gene end by 3 bases; junction bases not matched to a gene: 8. The CDR3 is 17 residues long. CDR3 amino acids: CASSQGDDRGHHTEAFF. Written as DNA, the CDR3 is TGCGCCAGCAGCCAAGGGGACGACAGGGGGCATCACACTGAAGCTTTCTTT.

This clonotype appeared many times. This chain connects TRBV2 to TRBJ1-3, with TRBD1 as a possible D gene (6 bases). Germline V gives CDR1 SNHLY, CDR2 FYNNEI. V was cut by 3 bases and J by 2 bases, with 11 bases left in between. This CDR3 is 15 amino acids long. CDR3 DNA: TGTGCCAGCAGTGATTTTGCAGGGGCTGGAAACACCATATATTTT. Amino acids: CASSDFAGAGNTIYF.

In this sample, this clonotype turned up many times. This chain links TRBV28 with TRBJ1-1, with D possibly matching TRBD1 (6 bases). The CDR3 has 15 residues. Germline V lookup: CDR1 MDHEN, CDR2 SYDVKM. Between the trimmed V and J ends, which lost 5 bases and 0 bases, there was a span of 13 bases. This CDR3 reads CASSGGRGVNTEAFF. The CDR3, as DNA: TGTGCCAGCAGTGGGGGCCGGGGTGTGAACACTGAAGCTTTCTTT.

This clonotype was counted a few times. The chain carries TRBV6-4 and TRBJ1-4, with unresolved D. The CDR3 sequence is 14 residues long. V shed 4 bases and J shed 3 bases, with 9 bases lying between them. Per the germline V gene, CDR1 is MRHNA and CDR2 is SNTAGT. CDR3 DNA: TGTGCCAGCAGTGGTTGGAGTCCTAATGAAAAACTGTTTTTT. Its translation is CASSGWSPNEKLFF.

This clonotype was counted between two and nine times. Here the CDR3 DNA reads TGTGCCAGCAGCTTCCACCGGGACAGGCTCTACGAGCAGTACTTC. Amino acids: CASSFHRDRLYEQYF. This rearrangement joins TRBV7-9 to TRBJ2-7; 8 positions match TRBD1. J was trimmed by 3 bases and V by 3 bases; bases with no gene match: 7. In germline, CDR1 is SEHNR, CDR2 FQNEAQ (reference sequence). This CDR3 has 15 residues.

The table lists this clonotype with many counts. Here the CDR3 reads CASSALDGMNEQFF. Here the CDR3 DNA reads TGTGCCAGCAGTGCCCTCGACGGGATGAATGAGCAGTTCTTC. This chain uses TRBV28 with TRBJ2-1, with D maybe TRBD2 (5 bases). V lost 5 bases, J lost 7 bases, and 15 bases lay in between. CDR3 length: 14 residues. In germline, CDR1 is MDHEN, CDR2 SYDVKM.

This clonotype showed up many times. This rearrangement joins TRBV10-3 to TRBJ1-2; 8 nucleotides align to TRBD1. V lost 2 bases and J lost 4; bases outside the gene matches: 3. The germline V gene encodes CDR1 ENHRY and CDR2 SYGVKD. The CDR3 sequence is 14 residues long. The CDR3 sequence: CAISEVDRAYGYTF. The CDR3 bases are TGTGCCATCAGTGAGGTGGACAGGGCCTATGGCTACACCTTC.

This clonotype was found many times. The gene calls are TRBV7-2 and TRBJ2-3, with TRBD2 matching over 13 bases. The CDR3 is 16 residues long. Per the germline V gene, CDR1 is SGHTA and CDR2 is FQGNSA. V dropped 5 bases and J dropped 2; count of bases not matched to a gene: 4. The CDR3 DNA is TGTGCCAGCAGCCGGGGACTAGCGGGATCCACAGATACGCAGTATTTT. It codes for CASSRGLAGSTDTQYF.